The T cell receptor (beta chain) under discussion was sequenced for a study of CD8 T cells in Susac syndrome. The multiple sclerosis controls consisted of treatment-naive patients with relapsing-remitting disease, either stable or active. Random-hexamer reverse transcription was applied to roughly 0.45 to 1 ug RNA. The CDR3 of TCR beta was amplified by immunoSEQ multiplex PCR across 54 Vbeta and 13 Jbeta. TCRdb re-analysed the immunoSEQ multiplex PCR reads in MiXCR, keeping a single row per CDR3 protein. The data contain 250,000 to 350,000 distinct CDR3 sequences, roughly nine tenths of them singletons. The receptor was isolated from a human donor with multiple sclerosis. The sample consisted of CD4+ T cells from PBMCs.

The CDR3 spells CATKRDREETQYF. The CDR3 DNA follows: TGTGCCACCAAAAGGGACAGGGAAGAGACCCAGTACTTC. The V call is TRBV15, the J call TRBJ2-5, with 9 bases fitting TRBD1. CDR1 LNHNV and CDR2 YYDKDF come from the germline V gene (reference sequence). This CDR3 is 13 amino acids long. Trimming cost V 7 bases and J 3 bases; bases outside gene matches: 3.